Following are 3 T cell receptor beta chains from one sample sequenced in a study of cytomegalovirus exposure and HLA in healthy donors. The protocol was immunoSEQ multiplex PCR, while the TCRdb copy is restricted to in-frame clones and leaves out a portion. The sample has about 60,000 clones; about 95% are singletons. Sequenced sample: PBMCs. Receptors were obtained from a woman in her late teens or twenties in good health and CMV-seronegative.

The chain uses TRBV7-9 and TRBJ1-2, with 8 positions matching TRBD1. Trimming removed 4 bases from V and 5 bases from J; junction bases left unmatched: 6. Germline V gene lookup returns CDR1 SEHNR and CDR2 FQNEAQ (reference sequence). The CDR3 contains 14 residues. The CDR3 DNA follows: TGTGCCAGCAGCTCCACGGACAGGGCGTATGGCTACACCTTC. It specifies CASSSTDRAYGYTF.

The chain has TRBV5-6 and TRBJ2-5, with 8 positions matching TRBD2. The CDR3 spans 14 residues. Germline CDR1 is SGHDT and CDR2 is YYEEEE. After removal of 4 bases from V and 5 bases from J, the junction contained 7 bases not matched to a gene. In DNA form, the CDR3 reads TGTGCCAGCAGCCCCGGACCGGGGGGGGAGACCCAGTACTTC. It yields the protein CASSPGPGGETQYF.

The gene calls are TRBV7-2 and TRBJ2-1; D possibly matches TRBD1 or TRBD2 (11 bases each). Trimming stripped 4 bases from V and 7 bases from J, with 26 bases between. CDR3 size: 18 residues. Germline V gene data show CDR1 as SGHTA and CDR2 as FQGNSA. The CDR3 region has the DNA TGTGCCAGCAGCTACGGACAGGGGGCTAGCGGGAGGTGGAATGAGCAGTTCTTC. It specifies CASSYGQGASGRWNEQFF.